This TCR beta chain was profiled in a study of T cell clonotyping in hematopoietic cell transplantation. On this clone itself: The antigen is not known.

The method was immunoSEQ multiplex PCR; TCRdb's version includes in-frame clones alone and lacks a portion of them. The sample lists about 10,000 clones, 40% to 65% occurring once. Looked up from germline, CDR1 is GTSNPN and CDR2 is SVGIG (reference sequence). The CDR3 consists of 10 residues. With 5 bases removed from V and 13 bases from J, the gap between germline ends came to 14 bases. Whole-study findings and limits: Few recipient clonotypes overlapped donors; over 95% were de novo at given depth. After transplant, recipient diversity fell while pathologically expanded clonotypes grew through day 180. Without cell sorting, CD4 versus CD8 contributions remain unresolved.

Recipients were bled about 28 days pretransplant and at posttransplant days 30, 100, 180. The starting material was peripheral blood mononuclear cells, obtained 100 days after allogeneic stem cell transplant. The receptor comes from a female patient aged 50-60 years who had an allogeneic stem cell transplant from an unrelated donor, so the T cells may come from the graft donor. Some clones in this sample may be carry-over from other donors' samples. V gene TRBV30 combines with J gene TRBJ1-2; tentatively, D is TRBD1 (6 bases). The CDR3 DNA sequence: TGTGCCTGGGGGGACACGACTACCACCTTC. Translation gives CAWGDTTTTF. Together with reference TRBV30 and TRBJ1-2, the CDR3 gives the full variable domain: SQTIHQWPATLVQPVGSPLSLECTVEGTSNPNLYWYRQAAGRGLQLLFYSVGIGQISSEVPQNLSASRPQDRQFILSSKKLLLSDSGFYLCAWGDTTTTFGSGTRLTVV.